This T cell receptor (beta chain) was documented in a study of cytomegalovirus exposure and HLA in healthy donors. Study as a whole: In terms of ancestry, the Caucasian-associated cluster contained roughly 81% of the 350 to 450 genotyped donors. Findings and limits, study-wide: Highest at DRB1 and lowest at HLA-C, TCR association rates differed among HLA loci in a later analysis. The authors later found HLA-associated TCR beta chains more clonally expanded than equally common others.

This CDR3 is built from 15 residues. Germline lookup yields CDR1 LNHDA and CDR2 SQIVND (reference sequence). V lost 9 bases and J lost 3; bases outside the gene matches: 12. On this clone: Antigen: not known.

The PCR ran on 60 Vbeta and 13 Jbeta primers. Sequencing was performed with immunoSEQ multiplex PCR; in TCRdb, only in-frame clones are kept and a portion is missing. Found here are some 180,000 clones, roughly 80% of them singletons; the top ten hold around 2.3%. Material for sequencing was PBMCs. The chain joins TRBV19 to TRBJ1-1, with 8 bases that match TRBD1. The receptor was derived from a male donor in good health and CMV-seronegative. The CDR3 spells CASNYYGQGDTEAFF. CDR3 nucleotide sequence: TGTGCCAGCAACTATTACGGACAGGGCGACACTGAAGCTTTCTTT.